The TCR beta chain under discussion was sequenced for a study of T cell responses to AZD1222 COVID-19 vaccine (dated by TCRdb to the early 2020s). Study-wide context: AZD1222 recipients given second doses at about 4 weeks or at about 12 weeks were pooled, since spike-specific TCR depth and breadth were not found to differ between the two schedules. Trial participants were enrolled by age into 18-55, 56-69 and 70-plus year subgroups, with roughly 160, 29 and 62 TCR-sequenced participants respectively. TCR sequencing covered roughly 230 trial participants: around 210 given two doses of AZD1222 and approximately 25 given two doses of MenACWY control vaccine.

The CDR3 regions of human TCRbeta chains were subjected to immunosequencing. Processing in the source paper ran as follows. Repertoire TCRs were matched against a reference library of SARS-CoV-2-specific TCRs generated with the MIRA antigen-specificity platform. Breadth was defined as the fraction of unique TCRs that were SARS-CoV-2-associated, and depth was defined as the fraction of total T cells that were SARS-CoV-2-associated. Using the MIRA data, each spike-specific TCR was mapped to the spike region that the TCR reacts to and placed in a CD4 or CD8 class. Log10-transformed breadth and depth values were compared by one-way ANOVA with Sidak's multiple comparisons tests. Sourced from immuneACCESS, this table was stored by TCRdb with only in-frame sequences that have V and J called. A share of the clones is absent; for the studies checked, an unresolved V gene accounts for under half, and the remainder has no known explanation. The V and J calls and clone size are taken from that table; D and trimming were inferred from the DNA. The sample profile shows 75,000 to 85,000 clones; roughly 90% of them were found once. Under 25% of the sample lies in the top ten.

Comment on this clone: Its antigen has not been determined. No base quality values were provided; no much bigger clone lies one nucleotide off.

Results the study describes overall, beyond this receptor: Nearly half of unique spike-specific TCRs reportedly recognized epitopes outside regions mutated in the B.1.351 and B.1.1.7 variants. Because no day 14 peak-response samples were available, the repertoires could be characterized only after the peak T cell response. Participants were mostly white British and included more females than males, and it was suggested by the authors that clonal diversity may have been underestimated. The 56-69-year group was small, and its depth increase did not reach significance, likely because of low power. The vaccine-associated CD4 TCRs covered the entire spike protein, and the dominant responses fell in regions 160-218 and 743-854. Spike-specific TCR breadth and depth rose significantly after two AZD1222 doses compared with day 0 and with MenACWY recipients. Conclusions about previously exposed vaccinees were limited because only a handful of AZD1222 recipients were SARS-CoV-2 seropositive at baseline.

Between the V and J ends, shortened by 0 bases and 2 bases respectively, the junction contains 14 bases. Reading from cysteine to phenylalanine, the CDR3 counts 16 amino acids. The only DNA kept is the CDR3, 48 bases in frame from the first base. CDR1 and CDR2 were assigned from the germline V gene as MNHEY and SVGAGI. The time point tag for this specimen amounts to: baseline before first vaccination. Vaccinee samples came from UK trials COV001 and COV002, including a single-blind randomized controlled phase 2/3 trial of AZD1222 (ChAdOx1 nCoV-19) in healthy adults. For TCRbeta chain sequencing, PBMC samples from trial participants were taken at day 0 and at day 28 after the second dose.

The material sequenced was peripheral blood, taken on day 0 of AZD1222 vaccination. The TCR was taken from an adult in good health. The chain was built from TRBV6-5 and TRBJ2-7; the D gene may be TRBD1 or TRBD2, since each aligns over 5 bases. For the CDR3, the sequence is CASSYSGVRMTYEQYF. The DNA sequence reads TGTGCCAGCAGTTACTCGGGGGTCCGGATGACCTACGAGCAGTACTTC.